This T cell receptor (beta chain) was captured in a study of T cells in Graves' hyperthyroidism and ophthalmopathy (dated by TCRdb to the late 2010s). Some background on the complete study: Peripheral blood was sampled at the time of initial diagnosis, prior to any treatment. A discovery cohort of about a hundred patients, approximately 45 with Graves' ophthalmopathy and under 60 with stable Graves' hyperthyroidism, was used to find distinguishing TCR V-J signatures. Whether ophthalmopathy could be predicted prospectively was tested in an independent validation cohort made up of approximately 19 hyperthyroidism patients plus 17 patients who later progressed to ophthalmopathy. The 95 to 100 discovery patients were divided at random into training and test sets in a 7:3 ratio. Thyroid tissue and blood T-cell repertoires from six Graves' hyperthyroidism patients were also compared in the study. After blood sampling, hyperthyroidism patients were treated with methimazole at a starting dose of 30 mg daily, and ophthalmopathy patients were treated with high-dose intravenous methylprednisolone. The paper reports TCR Vbeta CDR3 sequencing of fewer than 150 peripheral blood samples: 43 ophthalmopathy, some 80 hyperthyroidism and 17 progressor patients. Study-wide conclusions, independent of this receptor: Sample size was not statistically predetermined, and investigators were not blinded to group allocation. Most expanded thyroid clonotypes (frequency above 0.001) were also detected in blood, a finding suggesting that blood repertoires may reflect thyroid immune responses. A model built on a 13 V-J signature distinguished ophthalmopathy from stable hyperthyroidism, reaching roughly 88% sensitivity and around 82% specificity in cross-validation and 80%/75% in testing. In validation, progression to ophthalmopathy was predicted by the model with 55% to 71% sensitivity and around 75% specificity, a median of roughly 6 months before onset.

A patient counted as having stable Graves' hyperthyroidism if no progression to ophthalmopathy occurred over 18 months of follow-up. Hyperthyroidism patients were aged 18 to 65 years and newly diagnosed, with disease duration of less than 2 months. Exclusion was applied to patients with uncontrolled infections, other autoimmune diseases, pregnancy or lactation. Clinical symptoms, serum thyroxine and TRAb, thyroid ultrasound, and orbital computed tomography formed the basis for the diagnoses. PBMCs were isolated from around 10 ml of fresh peripheral blood by Ficoll-Paque density gradient centrifugation. Total RNA was extracted with Trizol reagent, and quality was checked on an Agilent 2100 Bioanalyzer. Spanning cysteine to phenylalanine, the CDR3 consists of 15 amino acids. Solely the CDR3 DNA is kept, with 45 bases framed from the first base. As encoded in the germline V gene, CDR1 is SGHDT while CDR2 is YYEEEE. V is clipped by 4 bases and J by 4 bases, and the sequence between their germline boundaries is 17 bases long.

The TCR beta CDR3 regions were amplified from the RNA transcripts. A first-round RT-PCR of the TCR CDR3 used the HTBI primer set with the Qiagen OneStep RT-PCR kit. Libraries were constructed in a second round of multiplex PCR, after which size selection and purification were performed. Sequencing of the libraries was done on an Illumina HiSeq2000 using paired-end 100 bp reads. For the original study's pipeline: SOAPnuke was used to process the raw data, throwing out any read that contained adapters or uncalled bases, had a mean Phred below 15, or lacked an exact constant-primer or identifier match. High-quality paired reads were merged with COPE v1.2.5, and unique nucleotide sequences were defined as clonotypes. MiTCR v1.1 was used to align the clonotypes against IMGT TRBV, TRBD and TRBJ reference segments. The analysis included only V-J combinations with a frequency above 0.0001, which together covered 99% to 99.2% of the repertoires. The TCS score was defined as F50 (clonal expansion) divided by E x V (chaos), with BLOSUM62-based TCRdist calculated between CDR3 peptides within each V-J. Welch's t-statistics and random forest reduced approximately 520 V-J features to 13, which were used in a naive Bayes classifier (R e1071). Using fastp trimming at Q25 and MiXCR clonotype assembly, TCRdb reanalyzed the public sequencing data and kept in-frame beta chains. Here each entry gathers all rows of one CDR3 protein and keeps the most common genes and DNA. TCRdb's processing, not the authors', yielded these V and J calls. This sample is represented by under 700,000 distinct CDR3 sequences; over 15% of them were singletons. The ten largest clonotypes hold about 20% of the sample.

Regarding this clonotype: Its antigen specificity is not known. Base qualities were left out, and no much larger clone turns up one base away.

The sequence joins TRBV5-6 to TRBJ1-2; the D gene identity is not certain. This receptor was obtained from a woman in her late teens or twenties with Graves' hyperthyroidism. The sequencing sample was made of blood. The DNA sequence is given as TGTGCCAGCAGCGCAAAAGACGTAGGCGGCTATGGCTACACCTTC. This translates into CASSAKDVGGYGYTF.